This TCR beta chain was documented in a study of blood T cells in healthy people across ages. To note about this clonotype: What it binds is not known. Just one base apart from a much larger clone, this may be a read error.

Alongside a J-beta primer mix, a sample-barcoded 5' primer served in a second PCR lasting roughly 7 to 11 cycles. TCRdb re-called the 5' RACE reads through MiXCR, storing one row per CDR3 protein. The table lists roughly 930,000 distinct CDR3 sequences, roughly 48% of them singletons. Overall study findings and caveats: A strong correlation was seen between TCR beta diversity and naive T cell percentage.

The specimen was blood. The sequence was obtained from a man under 40 in good health.

This CDR3 reads CASSPGGATNEQYF. In nucleotides, the CDR3 is TGTGCCAGCTCCCCTGGTGGAGCGACCAATGAGCAGTACTTC. The chain couples TRBV28 to TRBJ2-1; D is ambiguous. The J call may be incorrect, as the DNA end agrees better with TRBJ2-7. The CDR3 length is 14 residues. Looked up from germline, CDR1 is MDHEN and CDR2 is SYDVKM.